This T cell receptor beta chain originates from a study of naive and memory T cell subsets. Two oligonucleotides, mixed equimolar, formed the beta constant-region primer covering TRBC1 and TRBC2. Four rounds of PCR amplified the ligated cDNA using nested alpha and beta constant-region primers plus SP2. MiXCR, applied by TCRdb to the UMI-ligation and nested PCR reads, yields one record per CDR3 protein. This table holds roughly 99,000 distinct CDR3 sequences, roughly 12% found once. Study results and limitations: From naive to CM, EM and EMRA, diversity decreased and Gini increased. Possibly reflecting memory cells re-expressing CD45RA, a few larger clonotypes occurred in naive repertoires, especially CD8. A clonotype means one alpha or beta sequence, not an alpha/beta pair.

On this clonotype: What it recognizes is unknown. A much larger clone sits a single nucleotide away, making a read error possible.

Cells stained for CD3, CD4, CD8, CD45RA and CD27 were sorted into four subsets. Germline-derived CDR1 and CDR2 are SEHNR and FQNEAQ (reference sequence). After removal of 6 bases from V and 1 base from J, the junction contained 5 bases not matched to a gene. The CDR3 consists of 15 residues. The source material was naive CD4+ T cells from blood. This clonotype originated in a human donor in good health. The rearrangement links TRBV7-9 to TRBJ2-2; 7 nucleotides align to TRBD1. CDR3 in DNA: TGTGCCAGCAGGACCAGGACAGGGAACACCGGGGAGCTGTTTTTT. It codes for CASRTRTGNTGELFF.